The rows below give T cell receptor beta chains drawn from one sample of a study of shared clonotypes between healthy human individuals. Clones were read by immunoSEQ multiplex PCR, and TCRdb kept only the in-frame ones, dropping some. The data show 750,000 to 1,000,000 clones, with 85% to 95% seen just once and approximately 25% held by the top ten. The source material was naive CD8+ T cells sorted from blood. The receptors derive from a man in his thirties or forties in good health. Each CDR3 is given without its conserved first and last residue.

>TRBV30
AWSGGRYNEQY
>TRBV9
ASTSTISGRNTGELF
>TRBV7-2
ASSSGQEQY
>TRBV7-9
ASRSPINTEAF
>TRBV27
ASRGNARLVEQY
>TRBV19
ASSSRDRLLDEQF
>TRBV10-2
ASSESGTVNQPQH
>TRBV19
ASSPQGDYEQY
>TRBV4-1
ASSHRLATYEQY
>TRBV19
ATAALAGGGYEQY
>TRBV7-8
ASSLGTGTRRINEQF
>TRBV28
ASKGQQAISYEQY
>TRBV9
ASRRGGTIY
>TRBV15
ATVGRAQPYEQY
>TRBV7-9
ASSGGTSGSVEQF
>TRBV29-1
SVVGAGTSGRRDTQY
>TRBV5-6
AHHSGRRYSNQPQH
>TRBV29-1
SVPGPPSTDTQY
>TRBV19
ASSIREKLF
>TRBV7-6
ASSLGSGTGNTIY
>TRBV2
ASSEAGGTQETQY
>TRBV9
ASSVAVDNSDTDTQY
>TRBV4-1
ASSWDRGEYEQY
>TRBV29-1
SVRGQAGTDTQY
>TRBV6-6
ASSSPEANTEAF
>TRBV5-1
ASSLGGNTEAF
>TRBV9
ASSEPPSGVYNEQF
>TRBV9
ASSPPVGIDYGYT
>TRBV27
ASSFRGPSSYEQY
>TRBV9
ASSEQGYQETQY
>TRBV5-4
ASSDGQGSTDTQY
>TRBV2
ASPGGNNEQF
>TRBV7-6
ASSLAEDTQY
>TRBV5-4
ASSSPGQNNNEQF
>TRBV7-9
ASSLGDVLSYEQY
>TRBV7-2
ASSLGPGQDSNQPQH
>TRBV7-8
ASSSPGLTYEQY
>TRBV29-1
SARLQGYEQY
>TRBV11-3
ASSLLGNYEQF
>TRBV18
ASSPVTSSYEQY
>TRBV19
ASQNSGTGGETQY
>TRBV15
ASRHLQGETQY
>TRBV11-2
ASSLDRELAKNIQY
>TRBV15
ATSRVAYEQY
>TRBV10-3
AISDGYNEQF
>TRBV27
ASSTWTGIGGYT
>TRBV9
ASSATGLSTEAF
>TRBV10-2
ASSEALGPDTQY
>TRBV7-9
ASSGRLAEQY
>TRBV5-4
ASSATGTSYEQY
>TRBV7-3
ASSPWTNTGELF
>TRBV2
ASVIGGIKEETQY
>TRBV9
ASSPRRVGLNTGELF
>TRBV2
ASGGPSYEQY
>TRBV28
ASSFPGSGANVLT
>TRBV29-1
SVGRVDYT
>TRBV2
ASSALALDEQY
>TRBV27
ASSRGLAGYEQY
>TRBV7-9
ASSSWTNTNTGELF